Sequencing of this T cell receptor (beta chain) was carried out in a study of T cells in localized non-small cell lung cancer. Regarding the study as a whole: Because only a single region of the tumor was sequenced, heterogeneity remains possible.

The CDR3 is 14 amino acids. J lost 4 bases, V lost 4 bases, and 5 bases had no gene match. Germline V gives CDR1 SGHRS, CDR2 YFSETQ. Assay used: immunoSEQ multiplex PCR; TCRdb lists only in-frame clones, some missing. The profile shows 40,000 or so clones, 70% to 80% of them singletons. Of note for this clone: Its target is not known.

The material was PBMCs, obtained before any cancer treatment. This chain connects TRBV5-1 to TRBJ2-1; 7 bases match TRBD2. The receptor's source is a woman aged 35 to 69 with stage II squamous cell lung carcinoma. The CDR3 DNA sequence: TGCGCCAGCAGCGCTTCGGGAGGTTACAATGAGCAGTTCTTC. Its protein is CASSASGGYNEQFF.